This T cell receptor (beta chain) is from a study of CXCR3-negative and CXCR3-positive naive CD8 T cells. It was by 5' RACE with UMI labels that the TRB cDNA libraries were prepared. TCRdb reanalyzed the 5' RACE reads, giving one entry per CDR3 protein sequence and no DNA. Recorded for this sample: 150,000 or so distinct CDR3 sequences. The length of the CDR3 is 15 residues. Germline values: CDR1 LGHDT, CDR2 YNNKEL (reference sequence). General observations from the study: CXCR3-expressing naive cells carried TRB CDR3s more hydrophobic than those of CXCR3-negative naive cells.

On this clonotype itself: What it binds is not known.

The chain has TRBV3-1 and TRBJ1-1. Sequenced: naive CXCR3+ CD8+ T cells from blood. The subset denotes: CD45RO-CCR7+CD27+CD95- naive CD8+ T cells expressing CXCR3 (TNR3+). The TCR sequence derives from a human donor in good health. Some clones in this sample may be carry-over from other donors' samples. The chain's CDR3 is CASSQEYAMNTEAFF.